The following is a TCR beta chain sequence with its context. Its antigen is unknown. The data were obtained in a study of shared clonotypes between healthy human individuals. In the study overall: Plates per donor: three CD4 naive, three CD4 memory, two CD8 naive, one CD8 memory.

Study-level results: The represented genetic and exposure-history diversity was limited by the small number of donors.

CDR1 is MDHEN, CDR2 SYDVKM, per germline. V shed 4 bases, J shed 1 base, and the junction held 9 bases outside the gene matches. The CDR3 sequence is 16 residues long. In the study's own analysis: Junction-only sequences without quality scores came from ImmunoSEQ, so filtering differed. Profiled with immunoSEQ multiplex PCR; TCRdb holds only in-frame clones, not every one. The DNA was the basis for D and trimming; V, J and clone size are from that table. Here the sample spans roughly 2,500,000 clones, under 95% being singletons. Donors had no recently reported acute infections or vaccinations and were HIV-negative.

The sequence came from a man younger than 35 in good health. Some clones in this sample may be carry-over from other donors' samples. The chain carries TRBV28 and TRBJ1-1, with 7 bases matching TRBD1. The specimen was naive CD4+ T cells from PBMCs. Subset meaning: CD45RA+ positively selected. Here the CDR3 DNA reads TGTGCCAGCAGTTCCTACCCAGGGGGGACGAACACTGAAGCTTTCTTT. It is translated as CASSSYPGGTNTEAFF.